The subject of this entry is one T cell receptor beta chain. The specificity of this receptor is unknown. Qualities for individual bases were not recorded, and no much larger clone is one base off. V is pruned by 0 bases and J by 7 bases, leaving 3 bases of the junction without a gene match. Reading the germline V gene gives CDR1 SGHDN and CDR2 FVKESK. The CDR3 numbers 13 residues from cysteine through phenylalanine. The DNA shown is the 39-base CDR3, in frame from base 1. The record originates from a study of identifying expanded T cells in peripheral blood (dated by TCRdb to the late 2010s). Study-wide context: Four technical replicates, made by sequencing separate aliquots from the same pool of genomic DNA, were compared pairwise. The full study reports these points: Between technical replicates the binomial model flagged approximately 1.2 differentially abundant clones, whereas over about two weeks the binomial model flagged about 16.4 and over approximately 4 weeks 19 to 20. Across all healthy donors, variance in clone template counts between roughly 2-week samples was found to increase significantly with total template count. Both the number of clones called differentially abundant and the false-positive rate were significantly reduced by the beta-binomial model across all healthy-donor time intervals. The authors expected that biological variance in healthy repertoires might rise further over much longer intervals, such as months to years.

The immunoSEQ Assay, which relies on bias-controlled multiplex PCR amplification of genomic DNA, was used to profile TCRbeta CDR3 regions. From the authors' description of their analysis: To quantify the absolute abundance of each unique TCRbeta CDR3 region, the sequences were collapsed and filtered. Differential abundance was assessed using a binomial (Fisher-equivalent) model and a beta-binomial model in which time-dependent variance fitted from healthy donors was added. Clones with fewer than 5 combined templates were removed, and a clone was called differentially abundant if the clone's Benjamini-Hochberg FDR was below 0.01. Beta-binomial variance was modeled as a function of total template count across the two samples using the form v = (b*log(k)+a)^2. The immuneACCESS repertoire file appears here via TCRdb, limited to in-frame rearrangements. These files lack a portion of the clones; in checked studies, under half of the deficit traces to unresolved V genes, and the cause of the others is not known. From that table come the V and J calls and clone size; the DNA was used to work out D and trimming. Here the sample has approximately 140,000 clones; 70% to 90% occur a single time. More than 7% of the sample lies in the top ten.

During the collection period, no infections or other immune events were recorded for the healthy donors. Blood repertoires from healthy donors were used as a training cohort for calibrating time-dependent variance in a beta-binomial model of differential abundance of T-cell clones. The training cohort was composed of approximately 10 healthy donors, 3 female and 7 male. The donors were between roughly 29 and 64 years old, with an average age of about 40 years. Whole blood from each healthy donor was obtained from a commercial supplier and was collected at three time points around two weeks apart. For immunosequencing, genomic DNA was extracted from unsorted whole blood.

In this chain, TRBV14 is recombined with TRBJ2-7; TRBD2 matches 7 bases in the middle. The sequence was obtained from a person aged 18-70 years in good health. Sequenced sample: blood. The bases read TGTGCCAGCAGCCAAGAACTAGCGTCTGAGCAGTACTTC. This translates into CASSQELASEQYF.